These 8 T cell receptor beta chains originate from one sample sequenced in a study of regulatory dendritic cells for organ transplantation. Using immunoSEQ multiplex PCR, the repertoire was profiled, and TCRdb retains in-frame clones only, with some absent. The sample consists of 34,000 or so clones, about 89% of them appearing once. The source material was naive CD4+ T cells from blood. Indicated subset: CD45RA+ naive T cells. The receptors derive from a human donor in good health.

CDR3 in amino acids: CASTRQLGSWYEQFF. DNA of the CDR3: TGTGCCAGCACCAGACAACTAGGGAGTTGGTATGAGCAGTTCTTC. The chain joins TRBV5-8 to TRBJ2-1; TRBD2 is a possible D gene (5 bases). Germline V gene data show CDR1 as SGHTS and CDR2 as YDEGEE. CDR3 length: 15 amino acids. The germline V and J ends were trimmed by 6 bases and 8 bases, with 21 bases remaining between them.

V is TRBV10-2 and J is TRBJ1-2; TRBD1 is a possible D gene (5 bases). Germline CDR1 WSHSY, CDR2 SAAADI. V dropped 5 bases and J dropped 7 bases, with 11 bases sitting between them. The CDR3 loop spans 12 amino acids. The CDR3 is CASSLQGGGYTF. For the CDR3, the DNA is TGCGCCAGCAGTCTGCAGGGAGGTGGCTACACCTTC.

There are a few counts of this clone. CDR3 region: CASSSDRGPVEQYF. DNA of the CDR3: TGTGCCAGTAGTAGCGACAGGGGTCCTGTCGAGCAGTACTTC. This chain links TRBV19 with TRBJ2-7; 8 positions match TRBD1. This CDR3 has 14 amino acids. In germline, CDR1 is LNHDA, CDR2 SQIVND (reference sequence). The V gene end was trimmed by 4 bases and the J gene end by 6 bases; junction bases not matched to a gene: 8.

The rearrangement uses TRBV6-1 and TRBJ2-3, with 7 bases identical to TRBD2. Germline CDR1 MNHNS, CDR2 SASEGT. With V trimmed by 4 bases and J by 4 bases, 8 bases remained unmatched. This CDR3 contains 15 residues. The CDR3 spells CASSARGGRADTQYF. The CDR3 bases are TGTGCCAGCAGTGCCCGCGGGGGACGGGCAGATACGCAGTATTTT.

This clone was counted a few times. This rearrangement joins TRBV7-9 to TRBJ1-2; D gene unclear. Trimming pared 6 bases from V and 4 bases from J, leaving 12 bases between. CDR1 and CDR2 from the germline V gene are SEHNR and FQNEAQ (reference sequence). This CDR3 has 13 amino acids. CDR3 protein: CASSRSGSYGYTF. The CDR3 bases are TGTGCCAGCAGTAGGTCCGGATCCTATGGCTACACCTTC.

This rearrangement joins TRBV19 to TRBJ2-1; D is uncertain. Germline V gives CDR1 LNHDA, CDR2 SQIVND (reference sequence). CDR3 length: 15 amino acids. The V end was cut by 5 bases, the J end by 8 bases, with 19 bases between. CDR3 bases: TGTGCCAGTAGTTTTAAGGGTTGGGGTTTGGATGAGCAGTTCTTC. Protein product: CASSFKGWGLDEQFF.

The chain couples TRBV19 to TRBJ2-7; D is uncertain. CDR1 is LNHDA and CDR2 is SQIVND in the germline V gene (reference sequence). This CDR3 region has 15 residues. V lost 3 bases to trimming and J lost 3 bases, with 15 bases between them. This CDR3 reads CASSMGPRVVYEQYF. The DNA of the CDR3 is TGTGCCAGTAGTATGGGCCCTCGGGTGGTCTACGAGCAGTACTTC.

The rearrangement joins TRBV15 to TRBJ1-5; 8 nucleotides agree with TRBD1. This CDR3 spans 16 amino acids. The junction had 10 bases not matched to a gene; V was cut back by 9 bases and J by 0 bases. Germline V gene sequence: CDR1 LNHNV, CDR2 YYDKDF (reference sequence). The CDR3 coding sequence is TGTGCCACATCGGACAGGGTATTCCGTAGCAATCAGCCCCAGCATTTT. As protein: CATSDRVFRSNQPQHF. The whole variable domain, filled in from reference TRBV15 and TRBJ1-5, reads DAMVIQNPRYQVTQFGKPVTLSCSQTLNHNVMYWYQQKSSQAPKLLFHYYDKDFNNEADTPDNFQSRRPNTSFCFLDIRSPGLGDTAMYLCATSDRVFRSNQPQHFGDGTRLSIL.